This passage covers 9 T cell receptor beta chains from one sample sequenced in a study of identical twins. TCRdb fed the 5' RACE reads into MiXCR, producing one record per CDR3 protein. The sample has under 900,000 distinct CDR3 sequences, around a sixth seen once; the top ten hold around 13%. These records were also assigned to another study, of T cells expressing NK-cell markers.

The source material was PBMCs. Receptors originate from a woman aged 18 to 35 in good health.

There are a few counts of this clonotype. J is TRBJ1-3 and V is TRBV15; D gene unclear. This CDR3 comprises 18 residues. Deletions cut 3 bases from V and 2 bases from J, with 20 bases between. Germline assignment: CDR1 LNHNV and CDR2 YYDKDF (reference sequence). CDR3 nucleotides: TGTGCCACCAGCAGGGCACCTCTGGAGGAGCTTGCTGGAAACACCATATATTTT. It encodes CATSRAPLEELAGNTIYF.

This clonotype has a handful of counts. The chain recombines TRBV5-1 with TRBJ1-1, with 8 bases fitting TRBD1. This CDR3 comprises 15 residues. CDR1 SGHRS and CDR2 YFSETQ come from the germline V gene. Trimming cost V 5 bases and J 2 bases; bases outside gene matches: 8. The CDR3 DNA reads as TGCGCCAGCAGAGGCAGGGGGCACTTAAACACTGAAGCTTTCTTT. Translated, it gives CASRGRGHLNTEAFF.

The rearrangement links TRBV12-3 or TRBV12-4 to TRBJ2-2; 10 bases line up with TRBD1. This CDR3 region has 14 residues. V shed 6 bases, J shed 3 bases, and the junction held 1 base outside the gene matches. The CDR3 DNA reads as TGTGCCAGCAGGGGGACAGGGGACACCGGGGAGCTGTTTTTT. It specifies CASRGTGDTGELFF.

The chain uses TRBV20-1 and TRBJ1-3, with 8 bases that match TRBD1. Germline-derived CDR1 and CDR2 are DFQATT and SNEGSKA (reference sequence). This CDR3 has 12 amino acids. V was clipped by 5 bases and J by 8 bases; unmatched bases: 5. CDR3: CSARQGMHTIYF. The CDR3 bases are TGCAGTGCTCGACAGGGGATGCACACCATATATTTT.

CDR3 nucleotide sequence: TGCGCCAGCAGCCAAGATCGGACTAGCGGGAGGTCTGGTGAGCAGTTCTTC. Its protein product is CASSQDRTSGRSGEQFF. The J gene is TRBJ2-1, the V gene TRBV4-3; 14 nucleotides match TRBD2. Germline V gives CDR1 LGHNA, CDR2 YSLEER. CDR3 length: 17 residues. The ends lost 0 bases at V and 9 bases at J; junction bases unmatched: 7.

In nucleotides, the CDR3 is TGCGCCAGCAGCTTGGGGGTTAGCGGGAGTTCCTACAATGAGCAGTTCTTC. It translates to CASSLGVSGSSYNEQFF. The chain joins TRBV5-1 to TRBJ2-1; 9 nucleotides align to TRBD2. V was pared by 0 bases and J by 1 base, with 5 bases of the junction left unmatched. Per germline, CDR1 SGHRS and CDR2 YFSETQ. The CDR3 totals 17 residues.

This chain joins TRBV28 and TRBJ2-7; D may be TRBD2 (6 bases). The CDR3 spans 16 residues. Trimming took 4 bases from V and 6 from J, leaving 22 bases between them. Germline assignment: CDR1 MDHEN and CDR2 SYDVKM. The CDR3 coding sequence is TGTGCCAGCAGTTCCCCTTCGGGGCTAGCGCTCCCCGAGCAGTACTTC. Its protein product is CASSSPSGLALPEQYF.

The chain joins TRBV20-1 to TRBJ2-7, with 10 bases aligning to TRBD2. This CDR3 is built from 17 residues. CDR1 and CDR2 (germline): DFQATT, SNEGSKA (reference sequence). Germline trimming cut 6 bases from V and 1 base from J; bases unmatched to any gene: 15. CDR3 bases: TGCAGTGCCTATCTAGCGGGGGCTACCTCGTGGTCCTACGAGCAGTACTTC. Its protein product is CSAYLAGATSWSYEQYF.

This clonotype was counted once. CDR3 loop: CASSPFRDRGSGGGETQYF. As DNA, the CDR3 is TGTGCCAGCAGTCCATTTCGGGACAGGGGATCCGGGGGTGGAGAGACCCAGTACTTC. This rearrangement joins TRBV11-1 to TRBJ2-5; TRBD1 aligns across 10 bases. This CDR3 has 19 amino acids. The trim removed 6 bases at V and 4 bases at J, leaving 20 bases unmatched. CDR1 is SGHAT and CDR2 is FQDESV in the germline V gene (reference sequence).